This T cell receptor (beta chain) originates from a study of T cells in Graves' hyperthyroidism and ophthalmopathy. Graves' hyperthyroidism was deemed stable given no ophthalmopathy progression within 18 months. CDR3 length equals 14 residues. V dropped 5 bases and J dropped 1 base, with 11 bases sitting between them. Amplified TCR beta CDR3 regions derived from RNA transcripts. A first-round RT-PCR of the TCR CDR3 used the HTBI primer set. One entry per CDR3 protein results from TCRdb running MiXCR on the multiplex PCR reads. The data hold around 450,000 distinct CDR3 sequences, with around a sixth observed a single time. Notes on the study in general: Ophthalmopathy, which appeared later, was predicted by the model a median 6.5 months before onset.

This clonotype appeared many times. The antigen is not known. The sample consisted of blood. This clonotype originated in a woman between 18 and 29 years old with Graves' hyperthyroidism. V is TRBV12-3 or TRBV12-4 and J is TRBJ1-2; D is unresolved. CDR3 amino acids: CASSVRPLNYGYTF. DNA for the CDR3: TGTGCCAGCAGTGTTCGGCCGCTTAACTATGGCTACACCTTC.